These 12 T cell receptor beta chains were all obtained from the same sample, sequenced in a study of blood T cell repertoires in COVID-19. TCRdb's copy holds only in-frame clones and misses some; the assay was immunoSEQ multiplex PCR. The sample contains 120,000 or so clones, around 82% of which appear only once. The sequenced sample was peripheral blood. The receptors come from a woman between 25 and 40 years old who had recovered from COVID-19.

V gene TRBV9 combines with J gene TRBJ2-5; 10 positions match TRBD2. V lost 4 bases, J lost 3 bases, and 9 bases stayed unmatched. CDR1 and CDR2 (germline): SGDLS, YYNGEE. The CDR3 extends over 16 amino acids. This chain's CDR3 is CASSPRSLAGEETQYF. The CDR3 region has the DNA TGTGCCAGCAGCCCCCGGAGTCTAGCGGGGGAAGAGACCCAGTACTTC.

This clone has just a few counts. The CDR3 is CASSPRQGSDYGYTF. Written as DNA, the CDR3 is TGTGCCAGCTCACCGAGGCAGGGGAGTGACTATGGCTACACCTTC. The rearrangement links TRBV18 to TRBJ1-2, with a tentative D call TRBD1 (6 bases). Germline V CDR1 and CDR2: KGHSH, LQKENI. V shed 3 bases and J shed 3 bases, with 14 bases lying between them. The CDR3 spans 15 residues.

The chain recombines TRBV7-9 with TRBJ2-5, with D maybe TRBD1 (6 bases). The V gene lost 3 bases and the J gene lost 2 bases, with 13 bases spanning the gap. The CDR3 has 15 amino acids. Germline CDR1 and CDR2: SEHNR and FQNEAQ (reference sequence). The CDR3 nucleotides read TGTGCCAGCAGCTTTGGTTGGGGGCGACAAGAGACCCAGTACTTC. Protein sequence: CASSFGWGRQETQYF.

V is TRBV5-1 and J is TRBJ1-6, with D tentatively TRBD1 (6 bases). Between the trimmed V and J ends, which lost 1 base and 5 bases, there was a span of 13 bases. Germline CDR1 SGHRS, CDR2 YFSETQ. The CDR3 has 16 amino acids. The chain's CDR3 is CASSLRGQGDNSPLHF. For the CDR3, the DNA is TGCGCCAGCAGCTTGAGGGGACAAGGTGATAATTCACCCCTCCACTTT. The full variable domain, with the rest looked up from reference TRBV5-1 and TRBJ1-6, is KAGVTQTPRYLIKTRGQQVTLSCSPISGHRSVSWYQQTPGQGLQFLFEYFSETQRNKGNFPGRFSGRQFSNSRSEMNVSTLELGDSALYLCASSLRGQGDNSPLHFGNGTRLTVT.

This rearrangement joins TRBV12-5 to TRBJ2-7, with D perhaps TRBD1 (6 bases). There are 19 residues in the CDR3. V gave up 6 bases and J gave up 2 bases, with 29 bases separating them. Germline lookup yields CDR1 LGHNT and CDR2 FRNRAP. Here the CDR3 DNA reads TGTGCTAGTGGACCCCTGAATACCTTATACAGGGATGGCACCTACGAGCAGTACTTC. It translates to CASGPLNTLYRDGTYEQYF.

The CDR3 protein is CASSETNGVQPTDTQYF. For the CDR3, the DNA is TGTGCCAGCAGCGAAACTAACGGGGTACAGCCTACAGATACGCAGTATTTT. V and J are TRBV4-2 and TRBJ2-3, with a tentative D call TRBD2 (5 bases). Germline values: CDR1 LGHNA, CDR2 YNFKEQ. This CDR3 has 17 residues. V lost 5 bases, J lost 3 bases, and 21 bases lay in between.

This chain links TRBV4-1 with TRBJ2-1; D is unclear. The CDR3 length is 17 residues. CDR1 is MGHRA, CDR2 YSYEKL, per germline. The V and J ends lost 0 bases and 4 bases respectively, with 16 bases between them. CDR3 residues: CASSQERSQLPYNEQFF. The CDR3 DNA is TGCGCCAGCAGCCAAGAAAGAAGTCAACTACCTTACAATGAGCAGTTCTTC.

CDR3 loop: CASSPTGLIAEAFF. Written as DNA, the CDR3 is TGTGCCAGCAGCCCGACAGGGTTGATCGCTGAAGCTTTCTTT. This sequence joins TRBV25-1 and TRBJ1-1, with 7 bases aligning to TRBD1. The germline gives CDR1 MGHDK, CDR2 SYGVNS. CDR3 length: 14 residues. Trimming removed 6 bases from V and 6 bases from J; junction bases left unmatched: 10.

V is TRBV2 and J is TRBJ2-2; the D gene is possibly TRBD1 (6 bases). Between the trimmed V and J ends, which lost 2 bases and 2 bases, there was a span of 12 bases. The CDR3 has 16 amino acids. Per germline, CDR1 SNHLY and CDR2 FYNNEI. CDR3 in amino acids: CASSEYGQLNTGELFF. The DNA for the CDR3 is TGTGCCAGCAGTGAATACGGACAGTTAAACACCGGGGAGCTGTTTTTT.

The chain recombines TRBV19 with TRBJ1-1; D gene unclear. This CDR3 spans 13 amino acids. V dropped 5 bases and J dropped 1 base, with 8 bases sitting between them. Germline loops: CDR1 LNHDA, CDR2 SQIVND (reference sequence). The CDR3 nucleotides read TGTGCCAGTAGTCCCCCGGGGAACACTGAAGCTTTCTTT. This encodes CASSPPGNTEAFF.

This sequence joins TRBV11-2 and TRBJ1-3, with TRBD1 matching 7 bases. The CDR3 spans 15 residues. V dropped 5 bases and J dropped 3; count of bases not matched to a gene: 7. In germline, CDR1 is SGHAT, CDR2 FQNNGV. For the CDR3, the DNA is TGTGCCAGCAGCAAAGACAGGGTTGGTGGAAACACCATATATTTT. Its translation is CASSKDRVGGNTIYF.

This clone has a single count. This chain links TRBV15 with TRBJ1-2; no reliable D call. The CDR3 consists of 15 residues. Germline-derived CDR1 and CDR2 are LNHNV and YYDKDF (reference sequence). Trimming removed 1 base from V and 0 bases from J, with 9 bases in between. CDR3 nucleotide sequence: TGTGCCACCAGCAGAGGCTCCGGGGCTAACTATGGCTACACCTTC. It translates to CATSRGSGANYGYTF.